This entry describes one TCR beta chain. It lacks a known antigen. No clone much larger than this one lies a single base away; base qualities are absent. Including cysteine and phenylalanine, the CDR3 has 13 amino acids. Only the CDR3 portion is preserved as DNA: 39 bases, with reading frame beginning at the first base. The germline V gene encodes CDR1 DFQATT and CDR2 SNEGSKA (reference sequence). V has 5 bases trimmed and J has 1 base trimmed; junction bases matching no gene number 5. This sample is drawn from a study of T cell repertoires in cytomegalovirus infection (dated by TCRdb to between 2019 and 2020). Some background on the complete study: The HLA type of each donor mattered for the analysis, because public TCR beta signatures pointed to carriage of CMV infection along with the matching HLA type.

Sequenced using an Illumina HiSeq 1500. TCRdb reran the public reads through fastp at Q25 and MiXCR, keeping productive beta chains. Merged by CDR3 protein, the rows form single entries marked with the most common genes and DNA. In all, the sample holds more than 500,000 distinct CDR3 sequences, and 16% of those were seen once. The top ten constitute 20% to 30% of the sample. Results the study describes overall, beyond this receptor: In both this cohort and an independent roughly 330-donor cohort, the cumulative frequency of public TCR beta family members distinguished carriers of CMV infection plus the relevant HLA type. In the ex vivo response, HLA-C-restricted CMV-specific TCR beta clonotypes were dominant, and in two of eight donors the single most frequent clonotype came from this HLA-C-restricted group.

Input material: CD8+ T cells from PBMCs. This receptor was identified in a human donor in good health (CMV status not recorded). Some clones in this sample may be carry-over from other donors' samples. The chain uses TRBV20-1 and TRBJ2-7; TRBD1 lines up with 7 middle nucleotides. The nucleotide sequence is TGCAGTGCTCCGGACAGGCGTTCCTACGAGCAGTACTTC. Its product reads: CSAPDRRSYEQYF.